This T cell receptor beta chain appears in the sequencing data of a study of blood T cell repertoires in COVID-19. Whole-study context: Sites across the United States, Italy and Spain contributed samples from acute and convalescent COVID-19. From T cells, B-cell-depleted T cells, or PBMCs came the material, which was cDNA or gDNA.

Under the authors' procedure: By means of reference gene primer amplification, nucleated cell counts were estimated. The assay was immunoSEQ multiplex PCR, and TCRdb's table has in-frame clones only and misses some. Clonal size and the V and J genes are those of that table, whereas D and trimming came from the DNA. The repertoire has approximately 89,000 clones, over 80% of them found once; the top ten carry around 6%. V dropped 4 bases and J dropped 9 bases, with 14 bases sitting between them. CDR1 and CDR2 (germline): MNHEY, SMNVEV (reference sequence). The CDR3 totals 13 residues. The rearrangement joins TRBV27 to TRBJ2-3; D is possibly TRBD2 (6 bases). The clonotype comes from a woman between 55 and 75 years old with active COVID-19. Sequencing was performed on peripheral blood. The CDR3 protein is CASSYQLAGTQYF. In DNA, the CDR3 is TGTGCCAGCAGTTACCAACTAGCAGGCACGCAGTATTTT.